This T cell receptor (beta chain) was identified during a study of early T cells in non-severe SARS-CoV-2 infection. CDR1 and CDR2 (germline): SGHDT, YYEEEE. The CDR3 is 16 residues long. Trimming left V 4 bases short and J 4 bases short, with 17 bases between. MiXCR was run by TCRdb on the 5' RACE reads, yielding one entry per CDR3 protein. This table has 55,000 to 75,000 distinct CDR3 sequences, 11% appearing once. The chain carries TRBV5-6 and TRBJ2-2, with D perhaps matching TRBD1 or TRBD2 (5 bases each). This TCR derives from an adult who was a healthcare worker with PCR-confirmed SARS-CoV-2 infection or an uninfected control (not recorded which). The specimen sequenced was whole blood. CDR3 sequence: CASSPRGRAGTGELFF. CDR3 bases: TGTGCCAGCAGCCCCCGGGGCAGGGCCGGCACCGGGGAGCTGTTTTTT.